One sample yielded the 18 T cell receptor beta chains listed below, sequenced in a study of metastatic and nonmetastatic thyroid tumors. TCRdb re-processed the PCR reads through MiXCR. The sample yields about 32,000 clones, roughly 6.8% seen once. Every patient was untreated before thyroid surgery. The sequencing sample was made of blood. These TCRs come from a female donor with papillary thyroid cancer or a benign thyroid nodule (not recorded which). Some clones in this sample may be carry-over from other donors' samples.

Many counts were recorded for this clone. The rearrangement links TRBV7-2 to TRBJ2-5; perhaps D is TRBD1 or TRBD2 (5 bases each). This CDR3 is built from 14 residues. Germline assignment: CDR1 SGHTA and CDR2 FQGNSA. V was cut by 3 bases and J by 5 bases, with 13 bases left in between. The CDR3 protein is CASSFAGWRETQYF. The CDR3 DNA reads as TGTGCCAGCAGCTTTGCAGGGTGGAGGGAGACCCAGTACTTC.

The CDR3 here is CASSSQTGASNQPQHF. The CDR3 nucleotides read TGTGCCAGCAGCTCTCAAACAGGGGCTAGCAATCAGCCCCAGCATTTT. The rearrangement links TRBV5-6 to TRBJ1-5, with 7 bases aligning to TRBD1. V shed 3 bases and J 0 bases; nucleotides not matched to a gene: 6. This CDR3 is built from 16 residues. The V gene's germline CDR1 is SGHDT and CDR2 YYEEEE.

This clone was detected only a few times. The chain combines TRBV27 with TRBJ2-3; D is unresolved. The CDR3 is made up of 13 amino acids. Trimming took 3 bases from V and 5 from J, leaving 9 bases between them. The germline V gene has CDR1 MNHEY and CDR2 SMNVEV (reference sequence). CDR3 residues: CASSFAIGDTQYF. The CDR3 DNA sequence: TGTGCCAGCAGTTTCGCCATAGGAGATACGCAGTATTTT.

In its sample, this clone was seen many times. V and J are TRBV6-5 and TRBJ2-5, with 10 bases aligning to TRBD2. The CDR3 loop spans 18 amino acids. After removal of 2 bases from V and 2 bases from J, the junction contained 11 bases not matched to a gene. Germline lookup yields CDR1 MNHEY and CDR2 SVGAGI. The CDR3 here is CASSYRLAGVVRQETQYF. CDR3 nucleotides: TGTGCCAGCAGTTACAGGCTAGCGGGAGTTGTCAGGCAAGAGACCCAGTACTTC.

By sample share, this clone is medium-sized (0.01 to 0.1%). The chain is built from TRBV6-2 or TRBV6-3 and TRBJ2-5; D gene unclear. Germline V gives CDR1 MNHEY, CDR2 SVGEGT. V was shortened by 6 bases and J by 5 bases, with 13 bases between the two germline ends. The CDR3 runs 13 residues. CDR3 in DNA: TGTGCCAGCAGGGATCTAGATATGGAGACCCAGTACTTC. Protein: CASRDLDMETQYF.

This clone showed up many times. The rearrangement links TRBV6-1 to TRBJ1-5, with 7 bases matching TRBD1. CDR1 and CDR2 (germline): MNHNS, SASEGT. Trimming cost V 6 bases and J 7 bases; bases outside gene matches: 15. The CDR3 has 16 residues. CDR3 bases: TGTGCCAGCAGCTTAGGGGGGACAGCCGGGCTACAGCCCCAGCATTTT. This translates into CASSLGGTAGLQPQHF.

This clone was detected many times. The chain employs TRBV7-9 and TRBJ1-6; D not certain. Trimming pared 0 bases from V and 13 bases from J, leaving 7 bases between. In germline, CDR1 is SEHNR, CDR2 FQNEAQ (reference sequence). The CDR3 is made up of 12 amino acids. The CDR3 region has the DNA TGTGCCAGCAGCTTAGCTGAAACGCCCCTCCACTTT. Residues: CASSLAETPLHF.

This clone has only a few counts. The genes are TRBV10-3 and TRBJ2-1; TRBD1 might be the D (5 bases). Looked up from germline, CDR1 is ENHRY and CDR2 is SYGVKD. The CDR3 spans 16 residues. V gave up 7 bases and J gave up 1 base, with 17 bases separating them. Written as DNA, the CDR3 is TGTGCCATCAAGCCCAGACAAGGGGCATCCTACAATGAGCAGTTCTTC. Translating it yields CAIKPRQGASYNEQFF.

In the case of this clone: The CDR3 does not close with the conserved phenylalanine or tryptophan, likely indicating a read error. The chain combines TRBV5-5 with TRBJ2-2; unclear D gene. Between the trimmed V and J ends, which lost 2 bases and 5 bases, there was a span of 13 bases. Germline lookup yields CDR1 SGHKS and CDR2 YYEKEE (reference sequence). The CDR3 runs 15 residues. CDR3 in DNA: TGTGCCAGCAGCTTCTACTTTGGGATTACCGGGGAGCTGTTTGTT. This encodes CASSFYFGITGELFV.

This clone occurred many times. The chain carries TRBV6-2 or TRBV6-3 and TRBJ1-5, with 7 bases matching TRBD1. Trimming removed 3 bases from V and 0 bases from J; junction bases left unmatched: 2. Germline assignment: CDR1 MNHEY and CDR2 SVGEGT. This CDR3 comprises 15 residues. CDR3 nucleotide sequence: TGTGCCAGCAGTTATGGGACAGCTAGCAATCAGCCCCAGCATTTT. Translating it yields CASSYGTASNQPQHF.

This clone has ten or more counts. This chain connects TRBV11-1 to TRBJ2-7; TRBD1 matches 10 bases. V was clipped by 5 bases and J by 5 bases; unmatched bases: 3. From germline, CDR1 is SGHAT and CDR2 FQDESV (reference sequence). This CDR3 comprises 13 residues. This chain's CDR3 is CASSQTGGNEQYF. For the CDR3, the DNA is TGTGCCAGCAGCCAGACAGGGGGCAACGAGCAGTACTTC.

This clone was seen ten or more times. The chain uses TRBV28 and TRBJ1-5; D remains ambiguous. V was shortened by 6 bases and J by 5 bases, with 17 bases between the two germline ends. From germline, CDR1 is MDHEN and CDR2 SYDVKM. This CDR3 has 15 residues. The chain's CDR3 is CASSPAGGGHQPQHF. CDR3 nucleotide sequence: TGTGCCAGCAGCCCCGCGGGCGGAGGCCATCAGCCCCAGCATTTT. Full variable domain (remainder filled in from reference TRBV28 and TRBJ1-5): DVKVTQSSRYLVKRTGEKVFLECVQDMDHENMFWYRQDPGLGLRLIYFSYDVKMKEKGDIPEGYSVSREKKERFSLILESASTNQTSMYLCASSPAGGGHQPQHFGDGTRLSIL.

This clone was detected many times. This chain links TRBV10-2 with TRBJ1-1; 7 bases agree with TRBD1. Germline CDR1 reads WSHSY; CDR2 reads SAAADI. The CDR3 is 13 amino acids. V lost 2 bases to trimming and J lost 8 bases; unmatched junction nucleotides: 5. This chain's CDR3 is CASSEPGTAEAFF. The CDR3 coding sequence is TGCGCCAGCAGTGAGCCGGGGACAGCAGAAGCTTTCTTT.

This clone was seen repeatedly, ten times or more. The rearrangement joins TRBV7-2 to TRBJ2-7, with a possible D match to TRBD1 (6 bases). Germline V gives CDR1 SGHTA, CDR2 FQGNSA. This CDR3 spans 13 amino acids. V lost 5 bases and J lost 2, with 10 bases in between. In DNA form, the CDR3 reads TGTGCCAGCAGCGAAGACAGGACCTACGAGCAGTACTTC. Protein: CASSEDRTYEQYF.

This clone was found many times. J is TRBJ1-6 and V is TRBV25-1; possibly TRBD1 for D (5 bases). Germline V gene lookup returns CDR1 MGHDK and CDR2 SYGVNS. The CDR3 has 15 amino acids. V was trimmed by 2 bases and J by 10 bases, leaving 15 bases between them. CDR3 in amino acids: CASSEIRQGHSPLHF. The CDR3 DNA reads TGTGCCAGCAGTGAAATTAGGCAGGGCCACTCACCCCTCCACTTT.

A note on this clone: This may be a read error: a much more frequent sequence differs by one nucleotide. V gene TRBV11-1 combines with J gene TRBJ2-1, with 8 positions matching TRBD1. Germline V lookup: CDR1 SGHAT, CDR2 FQDESV (reference sequence). This CDR3 spans 15 amino acids. The CDR3 protein is CANSHGRGRDDEQFF. The CDR3 DNA is TGTGCCAACAGCCACGGCAGGGGGCGCGACGATGAGCAGTTCTTC.

The table lists this clone with many counts. CDR3 coding DNA: TGTGCCAGCAGCTACCGGGACCTTGGCTACACCTTC. Translation: CASSYRDLGYTF. The chain combines TRBV7-9 with TRBJ1-2; perhaps TRBD1 as D (5 bases). This CDR3 has 12 residues. Germline CDR1 and CDR2: SEHNR and FQNEAQ (reference sequence). Trimming cost V 4 bases and J 7 bases, with 10 bases left between them.

A note on this clone: A clone one base away is much larger, so this may be a read error. The chain links TRBV7-2 to TRBJ2-5; 12 positions agree with TRBD2. The germline V gene has CDR1 SGHTA and CDR2 FQGNSA. Unmatched junction bases numbered 8, after V lost 5 bases and J lost 1 base. The CDR3 is made up of 17 amino acids. In DNA, the CDR3 is TGTGCCAGCAGCACCCGGACTAGCGGGAACTTCCAAGAGACCCAGTACTTC. Translation gives CASSTRTSGNFQETQYF.